This T cell receptor (beta chain) was identified in a study of shared clonotypes between healthy human individuals. This table comes from immunoSEQ multiplex PCR, and its TCRdb copy is limited to in-frame clones, with some not included. The repertoire holds some 500,000 clones, with approximately 95% as singletons. This clone was counted a single time. V trimming: 3 bases; J trimming: 2 bases; junction bases outside the gene matches: 4. The CDR3 is 15 amino acids. Germline CDR1 and CDR2: WNHNN and SYGVQD (reference sequence). This rearrangement joins TRBV10-1 to TRBJ2-3, with 8 bases aligning to TRBD2. This TCR derives from a woman in her 30s in good health. The sequencing input was naive CD4+ T cells sorted from blood. Sample subset: CD45RA+ positively selected. CDR3 in DNA: TGCGCCAGCAGTGACGCTAGCGGGCCCACAGATACGCAGTATTTT. Its translation: CASSDASGPTDTQYF.